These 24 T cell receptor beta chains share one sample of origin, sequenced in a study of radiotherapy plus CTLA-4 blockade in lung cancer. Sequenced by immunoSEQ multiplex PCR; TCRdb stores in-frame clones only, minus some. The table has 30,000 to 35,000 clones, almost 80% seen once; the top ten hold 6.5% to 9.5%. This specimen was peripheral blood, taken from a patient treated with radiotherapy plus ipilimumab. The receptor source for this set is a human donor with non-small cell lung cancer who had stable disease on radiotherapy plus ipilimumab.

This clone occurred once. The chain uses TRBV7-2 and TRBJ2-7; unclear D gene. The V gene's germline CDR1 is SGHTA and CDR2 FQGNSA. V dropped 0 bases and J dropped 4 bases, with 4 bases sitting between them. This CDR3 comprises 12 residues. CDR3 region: CASSLAFYEQYV. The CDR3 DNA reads TGTGCCAGCAGCTTAGCTTTTTACGAGCAGTACGTC.

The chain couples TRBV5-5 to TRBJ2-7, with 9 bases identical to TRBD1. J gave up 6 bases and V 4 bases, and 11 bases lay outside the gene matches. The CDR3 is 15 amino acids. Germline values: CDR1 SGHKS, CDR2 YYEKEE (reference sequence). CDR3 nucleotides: TGTGCCAGCAGCCCAGCGGGACAGGGAGGTTCCGAGCAGTACTTC. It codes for CASSPAGQGGSEQYF.

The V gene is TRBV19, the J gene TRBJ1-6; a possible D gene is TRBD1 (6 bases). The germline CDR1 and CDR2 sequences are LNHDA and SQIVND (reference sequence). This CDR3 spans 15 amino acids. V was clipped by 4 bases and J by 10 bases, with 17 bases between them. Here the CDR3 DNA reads TGTGCCAGTAGTAATGTCGGCGGAGGGGGATCACCCCTCCACTTT. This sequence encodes CASSNVGGGGSPLHF.

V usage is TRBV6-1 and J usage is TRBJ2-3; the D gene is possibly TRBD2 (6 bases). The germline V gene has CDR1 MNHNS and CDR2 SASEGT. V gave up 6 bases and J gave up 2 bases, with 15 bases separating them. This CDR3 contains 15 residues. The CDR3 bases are TGTGCCAGCAGGGTGGGGAGGCGAACCACAGATACGCAGTATTTT. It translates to CASRVGRRTTDTQYF.

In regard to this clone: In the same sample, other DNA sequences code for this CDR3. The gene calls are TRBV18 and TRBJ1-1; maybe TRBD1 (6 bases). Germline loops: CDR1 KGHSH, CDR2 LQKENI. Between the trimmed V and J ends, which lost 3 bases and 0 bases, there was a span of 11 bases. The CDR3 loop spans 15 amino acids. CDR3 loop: CASSPRGGMNTEAFF. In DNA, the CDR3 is TGTGCCAGCTCACCCCGCGGGGGCATGAACACTGAAGCTTTCTTT.

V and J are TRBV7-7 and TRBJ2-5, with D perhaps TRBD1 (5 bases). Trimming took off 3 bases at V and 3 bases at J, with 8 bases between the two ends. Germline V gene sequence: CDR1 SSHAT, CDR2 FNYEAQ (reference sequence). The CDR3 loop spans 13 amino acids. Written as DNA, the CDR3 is TGTGCCAGCAGCTTCAGGGATGAAGAGACCCAGTACTTC. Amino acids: CASSFRDEETQYF.

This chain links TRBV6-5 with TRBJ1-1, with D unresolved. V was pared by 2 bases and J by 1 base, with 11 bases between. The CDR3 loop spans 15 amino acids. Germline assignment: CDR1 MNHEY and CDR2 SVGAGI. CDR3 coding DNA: TGTGCCAGCAGTTACGACGTAGCTGGGAACACTGAAGCTTTCTTT. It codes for CASSYDVAGNTEAFF.

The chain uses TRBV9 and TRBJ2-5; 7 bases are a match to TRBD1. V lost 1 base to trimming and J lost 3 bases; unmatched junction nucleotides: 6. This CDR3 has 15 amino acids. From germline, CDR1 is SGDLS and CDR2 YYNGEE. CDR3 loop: CASSVTGQLKETQYF. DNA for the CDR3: TGTGCCAGCAGCGTAACGGGACAGCTAAAAGAGACCCAGTACTTC.

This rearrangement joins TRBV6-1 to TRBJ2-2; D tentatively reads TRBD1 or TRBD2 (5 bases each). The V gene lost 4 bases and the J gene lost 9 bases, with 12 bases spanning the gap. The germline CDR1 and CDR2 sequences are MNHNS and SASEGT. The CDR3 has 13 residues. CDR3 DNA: TGTGCCAGCAGTGGAATCGGGACCAGGGAGCTGTTTTTT. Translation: CASSGIGTRELFF.

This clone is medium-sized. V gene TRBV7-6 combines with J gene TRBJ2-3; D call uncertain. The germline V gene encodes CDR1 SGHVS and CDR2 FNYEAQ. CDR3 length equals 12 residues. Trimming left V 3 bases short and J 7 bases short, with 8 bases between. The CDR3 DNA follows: TGTGCCAGCAGCTTCCATAGGCATACGCAGTATTTT. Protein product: CASSFHRHTQYF. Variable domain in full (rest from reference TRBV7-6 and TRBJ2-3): GAGVSQSPRYKVTKRGQDVALRCDPISGHVSLYWYRQALGQGPEFLTYFNYEAQQDKSGLPNDRFSAERPEGSISTLTIQRTEQRDSAMYRCASSFHRHTQYFGPGTRLTVL.

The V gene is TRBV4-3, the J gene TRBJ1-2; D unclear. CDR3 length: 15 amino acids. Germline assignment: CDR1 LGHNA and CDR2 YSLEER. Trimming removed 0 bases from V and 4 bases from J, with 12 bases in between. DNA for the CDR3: TGCGCCAGCAGCCAAGACGGAGCAATTGGCTATGGCTACACCTTC. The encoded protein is CASSQDGAIGYGYTF.

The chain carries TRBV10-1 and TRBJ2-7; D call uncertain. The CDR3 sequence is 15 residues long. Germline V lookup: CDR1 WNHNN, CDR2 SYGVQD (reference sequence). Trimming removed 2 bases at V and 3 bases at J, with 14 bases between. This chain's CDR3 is CASSEKYGRDYEQYV. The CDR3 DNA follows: TGCGCCAGCAGTGAGAAGTATGGCAGAGACTACGAGCAGTACGTC.

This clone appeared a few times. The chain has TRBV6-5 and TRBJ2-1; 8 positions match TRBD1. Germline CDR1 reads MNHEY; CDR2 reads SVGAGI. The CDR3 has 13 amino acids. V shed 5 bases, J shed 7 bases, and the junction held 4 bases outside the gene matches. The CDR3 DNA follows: TGTGCCAGCAGTGGACAGGGACTTAATGAGCAGTTCTTC. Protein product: CASSGQGLNEQFF.

The chain's CDR3 is CASSRLSLDGNYEQYF. As DNA, the CDR3 is TGTGCCAGCAGCCGACTCTCTTTGGACGGAAACTACGAGCAGTACTTC. The chain is built from TRBV7-9 and TRBJ2-7; D remains ambiguous. The CDR3 is 16 residues long. Trimming cost V 5 bases and J 3 bases, with 20 bases left between them. Germline values: CDR1 SEHNR, CDR2 FQNEAQ (reference sequence).

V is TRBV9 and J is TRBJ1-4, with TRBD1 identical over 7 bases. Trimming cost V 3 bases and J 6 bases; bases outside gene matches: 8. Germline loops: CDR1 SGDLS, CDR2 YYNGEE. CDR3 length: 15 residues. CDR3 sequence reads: CASSDRQGYDEKLFF. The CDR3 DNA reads TGTGCCAGCAGCGACCGACAGGGCTACGATGAAAAACTGTTTTTT.

The CDR3 nucleotides read TGTGCCAGCAGCGTATCCGTAGGCGGGGGTACAGAGACCCAGTACTTC. Translated, it gives CASSVSVGGGTETQYF. The V and J genes are TRBV9 and TRBJ2-5, with 7 bases lining up with TRBD2. CDR1 and CDR2 from the germline V gene are SGDLS and YYNGEE. Trimming removed 1 base from V and 4 bases from J; junction bases left unmatched: 10. The CDR3 length is 16 residues.

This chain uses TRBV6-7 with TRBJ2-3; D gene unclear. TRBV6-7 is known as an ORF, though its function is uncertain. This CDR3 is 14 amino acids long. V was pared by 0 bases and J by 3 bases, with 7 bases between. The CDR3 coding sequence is TGTGCCAGCAGTTACTCAATCTCGACAGATACGCAGTATTTT. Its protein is CASSYSISTDTQYF.

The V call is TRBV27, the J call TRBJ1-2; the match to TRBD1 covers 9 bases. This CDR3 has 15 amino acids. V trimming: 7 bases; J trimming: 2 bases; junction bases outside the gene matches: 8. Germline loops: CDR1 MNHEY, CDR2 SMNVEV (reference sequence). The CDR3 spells CASTAGTGKNYGYTF. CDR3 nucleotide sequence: TGTGCCAGCACCGCCGGGACAGGGAAGAACTATGGCTACACCTTC.

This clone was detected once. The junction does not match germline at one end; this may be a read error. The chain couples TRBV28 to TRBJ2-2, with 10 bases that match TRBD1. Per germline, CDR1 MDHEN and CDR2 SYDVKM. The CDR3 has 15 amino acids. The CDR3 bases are TGTGCCAGCAGGGGGACAGGGGTCAGCACCGGGGAGCTGTATTTT. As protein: CASRGTGVSTGELYF.

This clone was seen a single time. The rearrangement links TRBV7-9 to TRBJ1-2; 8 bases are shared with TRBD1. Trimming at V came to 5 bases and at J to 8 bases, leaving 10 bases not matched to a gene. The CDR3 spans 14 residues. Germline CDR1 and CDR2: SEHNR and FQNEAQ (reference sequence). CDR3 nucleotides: TGTGCCAGCAGCGAAAACAGGGGGAGATGGGGCTACACCTTC. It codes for CASSENRGRWGYTF.

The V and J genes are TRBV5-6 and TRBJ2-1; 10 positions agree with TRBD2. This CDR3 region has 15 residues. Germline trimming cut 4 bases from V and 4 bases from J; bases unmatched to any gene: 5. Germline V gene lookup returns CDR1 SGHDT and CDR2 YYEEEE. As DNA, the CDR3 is TGTGCCAGCAGCGTCAAGCGGGGGGGTTACAATGAGCAGTTCTTC. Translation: CASSVKRGGYNEQFF.

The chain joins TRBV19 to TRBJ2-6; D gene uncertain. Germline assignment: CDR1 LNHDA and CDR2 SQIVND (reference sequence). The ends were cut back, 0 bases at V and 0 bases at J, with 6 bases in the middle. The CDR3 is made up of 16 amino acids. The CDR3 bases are TGTGCCAGTAGTATAGACCTTAACTCTGGGGCCAACGTCCTGACTTTC. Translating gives CASSIDLNSGANVLTF.

Here the CDR3 reads CSERVNTEAFF. CDR3 sequence (DNA): TGCAGTGAGAGAGTGAACACTGAAGCTTTCTTT. J is TRBJ1-1 and V is TRBV20-1; D uncertain. V shed 7 bases and J shed 0 bases, with 6 bases lying between them. CDR3 length: 11 amino acids. CDR1 DFQATT and CDR2 SNEGSKA come from the germline V gene (reference sequence).

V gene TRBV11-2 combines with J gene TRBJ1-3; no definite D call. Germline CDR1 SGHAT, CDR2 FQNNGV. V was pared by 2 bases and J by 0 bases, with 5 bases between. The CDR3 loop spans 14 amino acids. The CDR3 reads CASSLTSSGNTIYF. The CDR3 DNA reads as TGTGCCAGCAGCTTAACCAGCTCTGGAAACACCATATATTTT.